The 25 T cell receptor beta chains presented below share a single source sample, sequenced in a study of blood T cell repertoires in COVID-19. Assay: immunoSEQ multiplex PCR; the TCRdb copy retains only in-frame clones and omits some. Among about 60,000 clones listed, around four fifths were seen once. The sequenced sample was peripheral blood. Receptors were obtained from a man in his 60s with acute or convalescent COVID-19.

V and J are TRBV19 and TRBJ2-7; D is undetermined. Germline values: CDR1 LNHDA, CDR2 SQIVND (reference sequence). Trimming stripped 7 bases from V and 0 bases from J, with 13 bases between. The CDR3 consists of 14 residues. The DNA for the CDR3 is TGTGCCAGTACCGAGACTGGAAGCTCCTACGAGCAGTACTTC. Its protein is CASTETGSSYEQYF.

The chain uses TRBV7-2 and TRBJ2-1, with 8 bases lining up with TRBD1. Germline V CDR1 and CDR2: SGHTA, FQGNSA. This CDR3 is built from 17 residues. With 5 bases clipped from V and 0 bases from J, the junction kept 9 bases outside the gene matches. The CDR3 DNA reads TGTGCCAGCAGCCCGGGGTACAGGGGGAACTCCTACAATGAGCAGTTCTTC. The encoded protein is CASSPGYRGNSYNEQFF.

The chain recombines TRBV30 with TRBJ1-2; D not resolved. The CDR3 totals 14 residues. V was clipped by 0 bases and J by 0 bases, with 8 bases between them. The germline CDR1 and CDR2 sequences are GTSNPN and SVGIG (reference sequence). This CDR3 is CAWSVIRANYGYTF. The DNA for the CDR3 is TGTGCCTGGAGTGTAATAAGAGCTAACTATGGCTACACCTTC.

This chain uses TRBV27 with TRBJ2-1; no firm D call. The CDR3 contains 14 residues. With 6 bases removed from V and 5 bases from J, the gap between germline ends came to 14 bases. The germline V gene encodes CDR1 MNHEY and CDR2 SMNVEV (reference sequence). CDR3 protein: CASSSALFNNEQFF. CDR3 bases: TGTGCCAGCAGCTCAGCGCTTTTCAACAATGAGCAGTTCTTC.

As DNA, the CDR3 is TGTGCCAGCAGCCCTAGCGGGGGTGCCCATGAGCAGTTCTTC. Translating gives CASSPSGGAHEQFF. V and J are TRBV7-9 and TRBJ2-1; 10 bases agree with TRBD2. The germline gives CDR1 SEHNR, CDR2 FQNEAQ (reference sequence). V trimming: 5 bases; J trimming: 8 bases; junction bases outside the gene matches: 6. There are 14 residues in the CDR3.

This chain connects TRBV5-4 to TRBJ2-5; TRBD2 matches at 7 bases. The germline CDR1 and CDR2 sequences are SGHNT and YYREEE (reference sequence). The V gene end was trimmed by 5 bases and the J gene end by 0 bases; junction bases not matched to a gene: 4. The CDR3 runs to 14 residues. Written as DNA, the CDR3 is TGTGCCAGCAGTCTCGGGGGGTACCAAGAGACCCAGTACTTC. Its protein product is CASSLGGYQETQYF.

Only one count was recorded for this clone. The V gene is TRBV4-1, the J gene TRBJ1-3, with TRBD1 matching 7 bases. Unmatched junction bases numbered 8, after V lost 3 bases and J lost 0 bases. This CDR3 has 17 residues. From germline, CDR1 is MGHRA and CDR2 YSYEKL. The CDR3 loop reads CASSQHPWDSSGNTIYF. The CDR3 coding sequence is TGCGCCAGCAGCCAGCATCCCTGGGACAGCTCTGGAAACACCATATATTTT.

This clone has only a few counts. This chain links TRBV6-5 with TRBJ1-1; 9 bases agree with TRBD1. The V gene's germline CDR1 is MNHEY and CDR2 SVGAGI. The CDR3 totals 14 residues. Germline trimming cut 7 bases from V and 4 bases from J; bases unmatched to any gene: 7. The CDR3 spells CASKPGQGSTEAFF. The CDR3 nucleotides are TGTGCCAGCAAACCGGGACAGGGAAGCACTGAAGCTTTCTTT.

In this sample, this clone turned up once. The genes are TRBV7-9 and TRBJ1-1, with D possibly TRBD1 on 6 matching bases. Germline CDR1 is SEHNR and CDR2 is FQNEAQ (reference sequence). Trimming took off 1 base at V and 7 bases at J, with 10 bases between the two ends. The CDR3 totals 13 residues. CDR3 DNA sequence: TGTGCCAGCAGCTTAGAGCAGGGGAGTGAAGCTTTCTTT. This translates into CASSLEQGSEAFF. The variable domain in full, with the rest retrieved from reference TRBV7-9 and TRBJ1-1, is DTGVSQNPRHKITKRGQNVTFRCDPISEHNRLYWYRQTLGQGPEFLTYFQNEAQLEKSRLLSDRFSAERPKGSFSTLEIQRTEQGDSAMYLCASSLEQGSEAFFGQGTRLTVV.

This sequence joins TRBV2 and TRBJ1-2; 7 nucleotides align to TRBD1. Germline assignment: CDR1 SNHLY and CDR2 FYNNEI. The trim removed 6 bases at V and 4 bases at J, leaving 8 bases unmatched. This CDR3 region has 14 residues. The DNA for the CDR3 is TGTGCCAGCAGGGAGCCGGGACAGTTCTATGGCTACACCTTC. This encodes CASREPGQFYGYTF.

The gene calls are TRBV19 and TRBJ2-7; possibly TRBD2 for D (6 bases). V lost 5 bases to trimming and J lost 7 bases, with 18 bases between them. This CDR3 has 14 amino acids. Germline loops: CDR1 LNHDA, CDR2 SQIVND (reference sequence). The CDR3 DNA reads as TGTGCCAGTAGTCCCCGGGACCGAGGGAGGGAGCAGTACTTC. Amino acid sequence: CASSPRDRGREQYF. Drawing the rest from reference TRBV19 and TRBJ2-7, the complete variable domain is DGGITQSPKYLFRKEGQNVTLSCEQNLNHDAMYWYRQDPGQGLRLIYYSQIVNDFQKGDIAEGYSVSREKKESFPLTVTSAQKNPTAFYLCASSPRDRGREQYFGPGTRLTVT.

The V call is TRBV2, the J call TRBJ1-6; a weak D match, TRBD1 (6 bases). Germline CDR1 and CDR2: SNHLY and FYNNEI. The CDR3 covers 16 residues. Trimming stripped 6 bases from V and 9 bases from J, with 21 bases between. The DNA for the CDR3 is TGTGCCAGCAGACGTACTCGGGGGGCAGAGTCTTCACCCCTCCACTTT. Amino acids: CASRRTRGAESSPLHF. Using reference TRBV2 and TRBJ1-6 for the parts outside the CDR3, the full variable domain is EPEVTQTPSHQVTQMGQEVILRCVPISNHLYFYWYRQILGQKVEFLVSFYNNEISEKSEIFDDQFSVERPDGSNFTLKIRSTKLEDSAMYFCASRRTRGAESSPLHFGNGTRLTVT.

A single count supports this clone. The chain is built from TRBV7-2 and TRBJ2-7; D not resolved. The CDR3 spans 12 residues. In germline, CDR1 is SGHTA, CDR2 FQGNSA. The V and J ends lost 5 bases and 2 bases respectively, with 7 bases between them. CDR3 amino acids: CASSLLPYEQYF. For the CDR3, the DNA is TGTGCCAGCAGCCTCCTTCCCTACGAGCAGTACTTC.

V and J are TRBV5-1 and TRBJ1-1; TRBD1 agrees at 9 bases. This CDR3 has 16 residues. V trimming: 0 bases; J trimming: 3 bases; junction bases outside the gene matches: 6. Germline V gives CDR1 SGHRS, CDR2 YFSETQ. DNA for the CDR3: TGCGCCAGCAGCTTGGGCGCGGGACAGGGCCACACTGAAGCTTTCTTT. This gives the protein CASSLGAGQGHTEAFF.

The CDR3 DNA reads TGCGCCAGCAGCTTCTCGGGAGGTGGCCGGGAGACCCAGTACTTC. This codes for CASSFSGGGRETQYF. The V call is TRBV5-1, the J call TRBJ2-5, with 7 bases that match TRBD2. V shed 2 bases and J 5 bases; nucleotides not matched to a gene: 9. This CDR3 is built from 15 residues. CDR1 is SGHRS and CDR2 is YFSETQ in the germline V gene.

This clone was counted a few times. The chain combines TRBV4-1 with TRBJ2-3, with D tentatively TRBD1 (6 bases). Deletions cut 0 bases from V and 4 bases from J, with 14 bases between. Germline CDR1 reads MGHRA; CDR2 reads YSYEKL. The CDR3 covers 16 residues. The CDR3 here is CASSQEDRLVSDTQYF. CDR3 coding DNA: TGCGCCAGCAGCCAAGAGGACAGATTAGTATCAGATACGCAGTATTTT.

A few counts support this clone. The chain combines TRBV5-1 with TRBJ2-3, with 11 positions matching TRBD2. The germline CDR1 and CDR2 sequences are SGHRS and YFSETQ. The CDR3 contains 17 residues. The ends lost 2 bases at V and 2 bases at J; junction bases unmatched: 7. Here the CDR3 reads CASSFPIAGGPTDTQYF. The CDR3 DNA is TGCGCCAGCAGCTTCCCTATAGCGGGGGGGCCCACAGATACGCAGTATTTT.

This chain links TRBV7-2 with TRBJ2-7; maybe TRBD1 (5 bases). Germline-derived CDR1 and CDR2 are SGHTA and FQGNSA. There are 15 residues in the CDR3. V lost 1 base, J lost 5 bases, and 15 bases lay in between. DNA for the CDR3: TGTGCCAGCAGCTTAGTAGGTGGGGCGAGCCACGAGCAGTACTTC. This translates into CASSLVGGASHEQYF.

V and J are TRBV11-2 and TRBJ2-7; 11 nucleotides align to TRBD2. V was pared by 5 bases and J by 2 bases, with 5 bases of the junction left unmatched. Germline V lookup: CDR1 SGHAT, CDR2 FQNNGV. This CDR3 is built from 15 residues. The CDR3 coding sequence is TGTGCCAGCAGCCCTAGACTAGCGGGACCCTACGAGCAGTACTTC. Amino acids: CASSPRLAGPYEQYF.

The CDR3 protein is CASSELGEGTDTEAFF. Here the CDR3 DNA reads TGTGCCAGCAGTGAATTAGGAGAGGGAACGGACACTGAAGCTTTCTTT. The rearrangement joins TRBV2 to TRBJ1-1; D uncertain. Germline-derived CDR1 and CDR2 are SNHLY and FYNNEI. There are 16 residues in the CDR3. Deletions cut 2 bases from V and 3 bases from J, with 16 bases between.

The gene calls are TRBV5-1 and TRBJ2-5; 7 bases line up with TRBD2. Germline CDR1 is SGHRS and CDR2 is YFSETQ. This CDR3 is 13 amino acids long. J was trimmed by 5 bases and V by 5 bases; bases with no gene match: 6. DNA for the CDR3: TGCGCCAGCAGAAGGGAGGGAGGCGAGACCCAGTACTTC. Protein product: CASRREGGETQYF.

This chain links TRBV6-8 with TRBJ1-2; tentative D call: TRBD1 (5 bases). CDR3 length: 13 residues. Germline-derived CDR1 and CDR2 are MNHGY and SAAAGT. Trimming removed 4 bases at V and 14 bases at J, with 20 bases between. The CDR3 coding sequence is TGTGCCAGCAGTTGGGACTCCGGGACCGAACTTACCTTC. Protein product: CASSWDSGTELTF.

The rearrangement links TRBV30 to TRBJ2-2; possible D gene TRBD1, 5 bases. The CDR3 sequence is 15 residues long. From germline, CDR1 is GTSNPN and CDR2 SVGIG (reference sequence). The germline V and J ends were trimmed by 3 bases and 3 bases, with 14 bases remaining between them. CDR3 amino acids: CAWRQGSGYTGELFF. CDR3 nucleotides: TGTGCCTGGAGGCAGGGAAGTGGGTACACCGGGGAGCTGTTTTTT.

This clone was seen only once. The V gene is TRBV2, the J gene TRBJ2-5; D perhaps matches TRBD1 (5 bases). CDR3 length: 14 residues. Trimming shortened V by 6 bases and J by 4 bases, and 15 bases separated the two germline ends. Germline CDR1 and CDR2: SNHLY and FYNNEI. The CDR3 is CASSRGQPRETQYF. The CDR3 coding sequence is TGTGCCAGCAGCCGAGGACAACCCCGAGAGACCCAGTACTTC. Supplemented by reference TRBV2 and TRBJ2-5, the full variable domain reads EPEVTQTPSHQVTQMGQEVILRCVPISNHLYFYWYRQILGQKVEFLVSFYNNEISEKSEIFDDQFSVERPDGSNFTLKIRSTKLEDSAMYFCASSRGQPRETQYFGPGTRLLVL.

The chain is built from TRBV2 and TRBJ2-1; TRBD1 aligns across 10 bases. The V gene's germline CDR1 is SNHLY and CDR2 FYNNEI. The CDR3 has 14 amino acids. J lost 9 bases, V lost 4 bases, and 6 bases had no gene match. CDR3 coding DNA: TGTGCCAGCAGTGGGGACAGGGGAAATAGTGAGCAGTTCTTC. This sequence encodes CASSGDRGNSEQFF.